What follows describes a single T cell receptor beta chain. The antigen remains undetermined. This sample stems from a study of T cell responses to AZD1222 COVID-19 vaccine. Generated by immunoSEQ multiplex PCR, the TCRdb table keeps only in-frame clones and is missing some. In the table there are approximately 79,000 clones, over 70% of which are singletons. In germline, CDR1 is LNHDA, CDR2 SQIVND (reference sequence). CDR3 length: 16 amino acids. The ends were cut back, 3 bases at V and 2 bases at J, with 13 bases in the middle. Broader study findings: There were vaccine-associated CD4 TCRs across spike, dominant at 160-218 and 743-854. It was only after the peak T cell response that any repertoires were sampled. Possibly, clonal diversity was underestimated; donors were largely white British and included more females. Spike-specific TCR breadth and depth rose after two AZD1222 doses.

The receptor's source is an adult in good health. The V and J genes are TRBV19 and TRBJ2-2; a weak D match, TRBD1 (5 bases). The source material was peripheral blood, sampled on day 0 of AZD1222 vaccination. The CDR3 region is CASSIGRQGNTGELFF. CDR3 sequence (DNA): TGTGCCAGTAGTATCGGTCGGCAGGGAAACACCGGGGAGCTGTTTTTT.